These 7 T cell receptor beta chains share one sample of origin, sequenced in a study of shared clonotypes between healthy human individuals. Repertoires were generated with immunoSEQ multiplex PCR, while TCRdb's copy carries only in-frame clones and drops some. The profile covers millions of clones, with 90% to 95% appearing a single time and roughly 0.13% taken by the ten largest. The material sequenced was naive CD4+ T cells sorted from blood. Subset indicated: CD45RA+ positively selected. These receptors all stem from a man aged 18 to 30 in good health.

CDR3 amino acids: CASSLDGLASETQYF. The CDR3 DNA follows: TGTGCCAGCAGCTTAGATGGACTAGCTTCGGAGACCCAGTACTTC. The chain recombines TRBV11-2 with TRBJ2-5; 8 nucleotides match TRBD2. CDR1 SGHAT and CDR2 FQNNGV come from the germline V gene. The CDR3 is 15 amino acids. The ends lost 0 bases at V and 5 bases at J; junction bases unmatched: 5.

The J gene is TRBJ2-3, the V gene TRBV4-1, with TRBD2 matching over 9 bases. V shed 4 bases, J shed 3 bases, and the junction held 5 bases outside the gene matches. In germline, CDR1 is MGHRA, CDR2 YSYEKL. The CDR3 is 15 amino acids. In DNA form, the CDR3 reads TGCGCCAGCAGCCGGACTAGCGATAGGACAGATACGCAGTATTTT. Translated, it gives CASSRTSDRTDTQYF.

The chain has TRBV9 and TRBJ2-6; unclear D gene. Trimming took 0 bases from V and 2 from J, leaving 6 bases between them. The CDR3 length is 15 residues. The germline gives CDR1 SGDLS, CDR2 YYNGEE. This CDR3 is CASSVGNTGANVLTF. The CDR3 nucleotides read TGTGCCAGCAGCGTAGGAAACACTGGGGCCAACGTCCTGACTTTC.

The chain employs TRBV30 and TRBJ2-7; 8 nucleotides align to TRBD2. The junction had 3 bases not matched to a gene; V was cut back by 4 bases and J by 1 base. CDR1 GTSNPN and CDR2 SVGIG come from the germline V gene (reference sequence). The CDR3 has 13 residues. For the CDR3, the DNA is TGTGCCTGGAACGGCGGGGGGTCCTACGAGCAGTACTTC. Translation: CAWNGGGSYEQYF.

In this sample, this clone turned up once. The chain combines TRBV5-1 with TRBJ1-2, with unresolved D. The CDR3 runs to 14 residues. V was trimmed by 1 base and J by 3 bases, leaving 10 bases between them. The germline CDR1 and CDR2 sequences are SGHRS and YFSETQ. The CDR3: CASSLSHADYGYTF. The CDR3 DNA follows: TGCGCCAGCAGCTTGTCACACGCCGACTATGGCTACACCTTC.

CDR3 bases: TGTGCCTGGGGCGGGTTGAGGACTGAAGCTTTCTTT. Residues: CAWGGLRTEAFF. The V and J genes are TRBV30 and TRBJ1-1; D is uncertain. The germline gives CDR1 GTSNPN, CDR2 SVGIG (reference sequence). The ends were cut back, 5 bases at V and 5 bases at J, with 12 bases in the middle. CDR3 size: 12 residues.

This chain's CDR3 is CASSEMAEYEQYF. CDR3 in DNA: TGTGCCAGCAGTGAAATGGCGGAGTACGAGCAGTACTTC. The V call is TRBV6-1, the J call TRBJ2-5, with D unresolved. The closer fit of TRBJ2-7 to the DNA end suggests the J call may be wrong. This CDR3 spans 13 amino acids. CDR1 and CDR2 from the germline V gene are MNHNS and SASEGT.